This T cell receptor beta chain was identified in a study of shared clonotypes between healthy human individuals. Unsorted PBMC samples were amplified in replicate PCRs containing around 300 ng DNA, roughly 30,000 T cell genomes. The data were produced by immunoSEQ multiplex PCR, yet TCRdb's version contains in-frame clones alone and is incomplete. The sample comprises around 500,000 clones, 81% of which are singletons, and about 13% rests with the top ten. CDR1 SGHRS and CDR2 YFSETQ come from the germline V gene. The CDR3 runs 15 residues. The ends were cut back, 4 bases at V and 2 bases at J, with 15 bases in the middle.

The source of this sequence is a woman between 40 and 50 years old in good health. Some clones in this sample may be carry-over from other donors' samples. The sample consisted of PBMCs. V usage is TRBV5-1 and J usage is TRBJ2-5; D might be TRBD1 or TRBD2, each matching 6 bases. The CDR3 region has the DNA TGCGCCAGCAGCGGGGGCGGGGCGTCTCAAGAGACCCAGTACTTC. Translating it yields CASSGGGASQETQYF.